The 13 T cell receptor beta chains given below trace back to one sample, sequenced in a study of T cell repertoires in cytomegalovirus infection. TCRdb processed the reads anew with MiXCR; each CDR3 protein has one entry. The sample has roughly 300,000 distinct CDR3 sequences, more than 8% seen once. The sequencing input was PBMCs. These receptors all stem from a human donor in good health (CMV status not recorded). Some clones in this sample may be carry-over from other donors' samples.

The V gene is TRBV7-2, the J gene TRBJ1-1, with D possibly matching TRBD1 (5 bases). The CDR3 runs 15 residues. The V and J ends lost 5 bases and 0 bases respectively, with 13 bases between them. Germline assignment: CDR1 SGHTA and CDR2 FQGNSA. The CDR3 DNA follows: TGTGCCAGCAGCCCCAGAAGGGACGTGAACACTGAAGCTTTCTTT. Its translation is CASSPRRDVNTEAFF.

Comment on this clonotype: A much larger clone lies a single base off, so this may be a read error. The chain couples TRBV10-3 to TRBJ1-5, with a weak D call TRBD1 (5 bases). Trimming shortened V by 11 bases and J by 1 base, and 18 bases separated the two germline ends. Germline CDR1 ENHRY, CDR2 SYGVKD. The CDR3 consists of 15 residues. The CDR3 protein is CADPGKGRSNQPQHF. In DNA, the CDR3 is TGTGCCGACCCGGGGAAGGGACGGAGCAATCAGCCCCAGCATTTT.

This rearrangement joins TRBV19 to TRBJ2-2, with TRBD1 as a possible D gene (6 bases). The germline V and J ends were trimmed by 8 bases and 3 bases, with 10 bases remaining between them. The CDR3 totals 13 residues. Germline values: CDR1 LNHDA, CDR2 SQIVND (reference sequence). The CDR3 protein is CASRTAYTGELFF. The CDR3 nucleotides are TGTGCCAGTCGGACAGCCTACACCGGGGAGCTGTTTTTT.

At least ten counts were recorded for this clonotype. The chain uses TRBV12-3 or TRBV12-4 and TRBJ1-2, with TRBD1 matching over 10 bases. The J segment lost 8 bases and the V segment lost 5 bases, leaving 14 bases of the junction unmatched. This CDR3 is built from 16 residues. CDR3 in amino acids: CASSPADRGPTRGYTF. The CDR3 coding sequence is TGTGCCAGCAGTCCGGCCGACAGGGGGCCTACTAGGGGCTACACCTTC.

This clonotype was picked up a small number of times. This chain joins TRBV14 and TRBJ2-1; 8 nucleotides agree with TRBD2. The CDR3 totals 14 residues. Germline assignment: CDR1 SGHDN and CDR2 FVKESK. The V segment lost 5 bases and the J segment 7 bases; nucleotides outside the gene matches: 7. CDR3 region: CASSSRTSQNEQFF. The DNA for the CDR3 is TGTGCCAGCAGCTCCCGGACTAGCCAAAATGAGCAGTTCTTC.

The V call is TRBV19, the J call TRBJ1-6; TRBD1 aligns across 8 bases. Germline CDR1 LNHDA, CDR2 SQIVND (reference sequence). CDR3 length: 14 amino acids. The V gene end was trimmed by 11 bases and the J gene end by 7 bases; junction bases not matched to a gene: 10. The CDR3 region is CACSSGGENSPLHF. The CDR3 DNA sequence: TGTGCCTGTTCATCAGGGGGCGAAAATTCACCCCTCCACTTT.

The V gene is TRBV6-2 or TRBV6-3, the J gene TRBJ1-1; D uncertain. The V gene's germline CDR1 is MNHEY and CDR2 SVGEGT. Trimming cost V 6 bases and J 2 bases, with 22 bases left between them. The CDR3 is made up of 17 amino acids. CDR3 sequence reads: CASSPPGPRNLNTEAFF. DNA for the CDR3: TGTGCCAGCAGCCCCCCCGGGCCCCGGAACCTAAACACTGAAGCTTTCTTT.

This clonotype was recorded a few times. The chain uses TRBV7-9 and TRBJ2-7; TRBD2 is a possible D gene (7 bases). The length of the CDR3 is 14 residues. Germline V gene lookup returns CDR1 SEHNR and CDR2 FQNEAQ (reference sequence). V lost 5 bases and J lost 4, with 15 bases in between. For the CDR3, the DNA is TGTGCCAGCAGCCCGGGGGGCCCCACTTACGAGCAGTACTTC. It specifies CASSPGGPTYEQYF.

This clonotype has at least ten counts. The genes are TRBV4-1 and TRBJ2-5; tentatively, D is TRBD1 or TRBD2 (5 bases each). V dropped 2 bases and J dropped 2 bases, with 21 bases sitting between them. The germline CDR1 and CDR2 sequences are MGHRA and YSYEKL. There are 18 residues in the CDR3. CDR3 protein: CASSQLDLGTLAQETQYF. The CDR3 coding sequence is TGCGCCAGCAGCCAACTGGATTTGGGGACGCTCGCGCAAGAGACCCAGTACTTC.

This clonotype was recorded a few times. The chain carries TRBV10-2 and TRBJ1-6; 8 bases line up with TRBD1. Per the germline V gene, CDR1 is WSHSY and CDR2 is SAAADI. CDR3 size: 16 residues. V gave up 4 bases and J gave up 2 bases; unmatched junction bases: 4. CDR3 region: CASSVDRAPYNSPLHF. In DNA, the CDR3 is TGCGCCAGCAGTGTGGACAGGGCACCCTATAATTCACCCCTCCACTTT.

This clonotype was detected ten times or more. The gene calls are TRBV6-1 and TRBJ2-3; 9 nucleotides agree with TRBD2. The V gene's germline CDR1 is MNHNS and CDR2 SASEGT. The J segment lost 6 bases and the V segment lost 5 bases, leaving 18 bases of the junction unmatched. This CDR3 region has 18 residues. CDR3 in amino acids: CASSRRRRAGGPWDTQYF. The CDR3 region has the DNA TGTGCCAGCAGTCGACGGAGGCGTGCGGGAGGGCCATGGGATACGCAGTATTTT.

In this sample, this clonotype turned up many times. V usage is TRBV7-3 and J usage is TRBJ2-7; 13 positions match TRBD2. The trim removed 5 bases at V and 2 bases at J, leaving 3 bases unmatched. From germline, CDR1 is SGHTA and CDR2 FQGTGA. The length of the CDR3 is 15 residues. CDR3 nucleotide sequence: TGTGCCAGCAGCCCCGGGACTAGCGGGGCCTACGAGCAGTACTTC. It codes for CASSPGTSGAYEQYF.

This clonotype was seen many times. CDR3 amino acids: CASSPMGQGLDEQYF. The CDR3 DNA reads TGTGCCAGCAGCCCAATGGGACAGGGGCTCGACGAGCAGTACTTC. The chain is built from TRBV6-1 and TRBJ2-7; 10 bases are shared with TRBD1. CDR1 is MNHNS and CDR2 is SASEGT in the germline V gene. V gave up 6 bases and J gave up 5 bases; unmatched junction bases: 10. The CDR3 has 15 amino acids.